This T cell receptor beta chain was recorded in a study of control samples from healthy donors and cancer patients (dated by TCRdb to about 2020). CDR1 and CDR2 are drawn from the germline V gene: SGHVS, FNYEAQ. The cysteine opens and the phenylalanine closes a CDR3 of 13 amino acids. The entry retains the CDR3 DNA only, 39 bases that are in frame from base 1. The junction carries 10 bases between V and J, which are trimmed by 7 bases and 1 base respectively. A note on this clone: It has no known antigen specificity. No base quality values were provided; no much bigger clone lies one nucleotide off.

Libraries were built with the immunoSEQ multiplex PCR assay. Held by TCRdb, this immuneACCESS table contains in-frame sequences only and omits some clones. Under half of the omission traces to an unresolved V gene where checked; the cause of the rest is unknown. The sample yields some 100,000 clones; 88% were counted once. Of the sample, 13% to 15% falls within the top ten clones. The sequenced material came from blood. The clonotype was recovered from a young man in good health. Recombination joined TRBV7-6 with TRBJ1-1; no confident D gene assignment can be made. The CDR3 is CASTLVGNTEAFF. The DNA sequence is TGTGCCAGCACCCTTGTGGGGAACACTGAAGCTTTCTTT.